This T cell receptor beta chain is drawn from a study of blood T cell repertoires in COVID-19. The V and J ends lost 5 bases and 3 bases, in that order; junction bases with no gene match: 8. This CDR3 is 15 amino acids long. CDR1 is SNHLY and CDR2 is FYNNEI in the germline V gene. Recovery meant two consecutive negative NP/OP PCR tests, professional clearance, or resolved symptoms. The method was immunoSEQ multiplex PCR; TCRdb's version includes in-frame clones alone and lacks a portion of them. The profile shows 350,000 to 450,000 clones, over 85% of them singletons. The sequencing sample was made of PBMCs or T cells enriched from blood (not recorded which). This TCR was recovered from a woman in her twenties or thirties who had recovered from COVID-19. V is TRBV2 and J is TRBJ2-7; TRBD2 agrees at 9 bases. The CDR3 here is CASSHELAGNYEQYF. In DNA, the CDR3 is TGTGCCAGCAGTCATGAACTAGCGGGTAACTACGAGCAGTACTTC.